The clone carrying this T cell receptor beta chain was detected many times. The antigen is undetermined. The sample is drawn from a study of spatial heterogeneity in lung cancer. Study-wide background: Detected sequences consistently included more beta-chain ones than alpha-chain ones. General study points: Resection saw ubiquitous expanded tumor TCRs appear in blood more than follow-up did.

Indicated time point: sample taken at primary tumor resection. Whole RNA obtained from tumor, nontumor lung or frozen PBMC underwent sequencing without sorting. Samples came from 72 TRACERx patients with untreated early-stage lung cancer. TCRdb re-derived calls from the 5' RACE reads in MiXCR, one entry per CDR3 protein. This sample has about 39,000 distinct CDR3 sequences, with less than 6% found just once. V gave up 1 base and J gave up 9 bases; unmatched junction bases: 6. The CDR3 covers 14 residues. CDR1 LNHNV and CDR2 YYDKDF come from the germline V gene (reference sequence). J is TRBJ2-1 and V is TRBV15, with 7 bases that match TRBD1. The source of this sequence is a male donor with early-stage non-small cell lung cancer. This specimen consisted of PBMCs, obtained at surgery. Here the CDR3 DNA reads TGTGCCACCAGCAGAGCTTTCCCAGGGGGTGAGCAGTTCTTC. Protein product: CATSRAFPGGEQFF.